Given below is one TCR beta chain in context. Its antigen has not been determined. No much larger clone exists at a distance of one base, and base qualities are not known. Trimming costs V 1 base and J 7 bases, and their ends lie 20 bases apart. The germline V gene (reference sequence) provides CDR1 LGHDT and CDR2 YNNKEL. Reading from cysteine to phenylalanine, the CDR3 counts 16 amino acids. Here the CDR3 DNA is all that survives: 48 bases in frame from base 1. TCRbeta CDR3 regions were amplified from genomic DNA by means of the immunoSEQ Assay, a bias-controlled multiplex PCR. Regarding the original processing steps: The number of nucleated cells in each sample was estimated by amplification of reference gene primers within the assay. To quantify the absolute abundance of each unique TCRbeta CDR3 rearrangement, sequence reads were collapsed and filtered. For each sample, productive Simpson clonality was calculated as the square root of Simpson's diversity index over productive rearrangements. TCRdb carries this immuneACCESS record with in-frame sequences only. Its versions omit some clonotypes, under half of them owing to an unresolved V gene in the studies checked, with the rest unexplained. V and J calls and clone size are those listed in that table; D and trimming were worked out from the DNA. This sample lists some 110,000 clones; approximately 90% were detected once. The ten largest clones add up to roughly 1.9% of the sample.

Collaborating institutions collected whole blood in K2EDTA tubes following their own protocols. Collaborator samples were shipped for TCRbeta analysis as frozen whole blood, isolated PBMCs, or DNA extracted from either sample type. These data originate in a study of blood T cell repertoires in COVID-19 (dated by TCRdb to 2018 to 2021). A note on the overall study: Samples from collaborators originated in the United States, Italy and Spain and spanned both the acute and convalescent phases of COVID-19. Sample metadata almost always included a de-identified subject ID, COVID-19 status, age in years and sex. A freely available public database, intended as a resource for researchers studying the immune response to SARS-CoV-2, is where the repertoires were released. Subjects who had been exposed to COVID-19, were actively infected with it, or had recovered from it provided the deeply sampled blood TCRbeta repertoires that made up the dataset. The material from the prospective study consisted of cDNA or gDNA derived from T cells, B-cell-depleted T cells, or PBMCs. Where HLA class I and class II types were available, the types were taken from metadata supplied by the sample provider, not from assay-based typing. The samples were drawn from the first 160 participants of the ongoing ImmuneRACE study and from 1,254 subjects provided by 6 global collaborators.

What the research found in general, with its limitations: The amount of clinical and demographic metadata varied by source and participant and was provided uncurated.

The TCR comes from a human donor with active COVID-19. The donor label of this sample is uncertain. In this chain, TRBV3-1 (or the pseudogene TRBV3-2) is recombined with TRBJ2-7; the best D guess is TRBD1, with 6 bases matching. The sequenced material came from peripheral blood. The CDR3 protein: CASSQVLRGPKREQYF. At the DNA level, the sequence is TGTGCCAGCAGCCAAGTTCTCAGGGGCCCCAAGAGGGAGCAGTACTTC.